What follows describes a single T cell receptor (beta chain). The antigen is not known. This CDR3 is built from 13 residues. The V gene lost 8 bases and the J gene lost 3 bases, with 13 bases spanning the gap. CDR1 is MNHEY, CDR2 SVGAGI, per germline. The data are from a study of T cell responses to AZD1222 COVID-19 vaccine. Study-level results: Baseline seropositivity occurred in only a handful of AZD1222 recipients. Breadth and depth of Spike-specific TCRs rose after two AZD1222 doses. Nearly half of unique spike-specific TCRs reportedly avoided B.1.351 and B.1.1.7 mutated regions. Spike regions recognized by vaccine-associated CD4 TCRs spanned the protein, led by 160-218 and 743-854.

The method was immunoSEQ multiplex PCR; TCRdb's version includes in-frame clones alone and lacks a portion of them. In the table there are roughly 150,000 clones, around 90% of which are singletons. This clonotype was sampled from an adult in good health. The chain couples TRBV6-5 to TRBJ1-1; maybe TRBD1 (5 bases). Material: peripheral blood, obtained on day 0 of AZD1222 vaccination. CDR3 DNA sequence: TGTGCCAGCCGGGCAGGGATTTACACTGAAGCTTTCTTT. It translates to CASRAGIYTEAFF.